This TCR beta chain was identified in a study of a mutant IDH1 vaccine in newly diagnosed glioma (dated by TCRdb to the early 2020s). Notes on the research overall: Across visits V03 through V10, patients got a total of eight vaccinations, given in weeks 1, 3, 5, 7, 11, 15, 19 and 23. Vaccination started 4-6 weeks after radiotherapy alone, or was given together with temozolomide cycles in the groups whose treatment included chemotherapy. Of the approximately 34 treated patients, 62.5% were male and approximately 38% were female, and a mean age of about 37 years was recorded. Prior to enrollment, standard therapy consisting of radiotherapy alone, temozolomide alone, or radiochemotherapy with temozolomide had been administered to patients, with the combination being received by most patients. Peripheral blood was collected at six visits: V03 (baseline), V05, V07, V10, V12 and V13. For exploratory analyses, longitudinal TCRB deep sequencing was carried out in approximately 25 treated patients wherever samples were available.

Worth noting for this clone: The target of this receptor is not known. One base away there is no much larger clone; base qualities are not given.

From the cysteine up to the phenylalanine, the CDR3 has a length of 13 residues. This entry keeps only the CDR3 DNA: 39 bases, framed from base 1. V is cut by 4 bases and J by 7 bases, and the space between the germline ends is 14 bases. Sequences LNHDA (CDR1) and SQIVND (CDR2) are obtained from the germline V gene (reference sequence). Results and caveats for the whole study, not just this receptor: PBMC samples for TCRB deep sequencing were selected based on availability. No apparent relationship was observed between pseudoprogression and alterations in the top peripheral T cell clonotypes detected by TCRB sequencing. The authors stated that sample limitations prevented analyses of patient blood samples from being reproduced. Immune responses induced by the vaccine were seen in approximately 92% of patients across multiple MHC alleles.

This specimen's time point label, per the study, means: week 11, during vaccination. A 20-mer mutant IDH1 peptide at 300 micrograms in Montanide made up each vaccine dose, which was injected subcutaneously together with topical imiquimod. The donors had newly diagnosed IDH1-mutant astrocytomas of WHO grade 3 or 4 that showed loss of nuclear ATRX. The samples were drawn from NOA16, a multicentre, single-arm, open-label phase I trial in Germany that tested a mutant IDH1 peptide vaccine in humans for the first time. Genomic DNA for TCRB sequencing was extracted from EDTA blood using the DNeasy Blood and Tissue Kit. The library relied on the immunoSEQ multiplex PCR assay. Rearranged TCR beta chain sequences were amplified using the hsTCRB Kit according to the manufacturer's protocol. TCRB libraries were sequenced on an Illumina MiSeq. As for the original processing: Demultiplexing, trimming and gene mapping were performed with the kit vendor's proprietary platform. Not all clones reach the TCRdb copy of this immuneACCESS table, which keeps in-frame sequences only. Checked studies attribute under half of the gap to unresolved V genes and leave the rest unexplained. V, J and clone size are those of that table, while D and trimming were read from the DNA. Within this sample are roughly 120,000 clones, with around four fifths of them counted one time only. The ten most abundant clones make up approximately 5% of the sample.

Here the sequenced sample was PBMCs, taken from a glioma patient whose treatment included an IDH1 peptide vaccine. Here the chain combines TRBV19 and TRBJ2-7; the D gene lacks a confident call. The source of this sequence is a man aged 35-49 years with glioma. The DNA reads as follows: TGTGCCAGTAGTAAAGGACGGCAAGGGGAGCAGTACTTC. Its protein product is CASSKGRQGEQYF.